A few counts support the clone carrying this T cell receptor (beta chain). Its matching antigen is unknown. The study reverse transcribed the entire isolated RNA, so it sequenced expressed TCRB transcripts. Assay: immunoSEQ multiplex PCR; the TCRdb copy retains only in-frame clones and omits some. The sample lists roughly 230,000 clones; 9.6% were seen once. This CDR3 region has 15 residues. From germline, CDR1 is MGHRA and CDR2 YSYEKL. Losses at the gene ends were 0 bases for V and 5 bases for J; bases not matched to a gene: 2. This entry belongs to a study of beta chain features in type 1 diabetes. Points from the study as a whole: Although PCR might favor shorter templates, it would do so equally in patients and controls. The naive, central memory and Treg TCRB repertoires of patients appeared to be more similar to one another than those of healthy donors. No resolution was reached here on whether HLA type influences TCRB rearrangement.

CD45RO/CCR7/CD25/CD127/CD95/CD27 sorting isolated CD4+ naive, central memory, regulatory and stem cell-like memory cells. This clonotype was obtained from a woman between 18 and 29 years old in good health. The rearrangement uses TRBV4-1 and TRBJ2-1, with 9 bases that match TRBD2. The sample was naive CD4+ T cells from blood. CDR3 sequence: CASSQDSGSHNEQFF. CDR3 DNA: TGCGCCAGCAGCCAAGATAGCGGGAGCCACAATGAGCAGTTCTTC.